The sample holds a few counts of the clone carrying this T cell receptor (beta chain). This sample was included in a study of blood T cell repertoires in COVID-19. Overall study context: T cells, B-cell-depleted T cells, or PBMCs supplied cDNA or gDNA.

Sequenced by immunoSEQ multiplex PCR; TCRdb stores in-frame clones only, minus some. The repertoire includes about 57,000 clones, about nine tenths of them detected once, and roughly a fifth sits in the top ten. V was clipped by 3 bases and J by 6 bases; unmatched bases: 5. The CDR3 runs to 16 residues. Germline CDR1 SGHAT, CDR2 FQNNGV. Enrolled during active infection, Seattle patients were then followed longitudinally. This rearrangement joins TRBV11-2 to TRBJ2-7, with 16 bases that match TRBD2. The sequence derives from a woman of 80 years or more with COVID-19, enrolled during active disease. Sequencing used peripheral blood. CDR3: CASSLGLAGGDSEQYF. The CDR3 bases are TGTGCCAGCAGCTTGGGACTAGCGGGGGGGGATTCCGAGCAGTACTTC.